These 29 T cell receptor beta chains were sequenced from one sample in a study of regulatory T cells in long-lasting Graves disease (dated by TCRdb to the early 2020s). Receptors were amplified or captured by multiplex PCR. Sequencing relied on an Illumina HiSeq 4000. CDR3 regions were amplified by Arm-PCR with iRepertoire HTBI primers to construct TCR beta libraries. The public reads were run again by TCRdb, first through fastp at Q25 and then through MiXCR, and only productive beta chains were kept. Rows with one shared CDR3 protein collapse into an entry with the most common genes and DNA. The sample includes roughly 490,000 distinct CDR3 sequences, with approximately 23% observed a single time. The ten largest clonotypes hold 13% of the sample. Per the publication, the time point label means: persistent/refractory GD, antithyroid drugs over 5 years with positive TRAb. For both TCR sequencing and RNA sequencing, RNA was extracted from PBMCs in TRIzol.

This specimen was peripheral blood mononuclear cells (PBMCs), taken when the disease was refractory, from a patient treated with antithyroid drugs. These receptors all come from a female donor with Graves disease.

In the case of this clonotype: This may be a read error: a much more frequent sequence differs by one nucleotide. The rearrangement links TRBV20-1 to TRBJ1-1; unclear D gene. The germline V gene has CDR1 DFQATT and CDR2 SNEGSKA (reference sequence). The CDR3 consists of 12 residues. Trimming left V 3 bases short and J 10 bases short, with 15 bases between. The CDR3 reads CSASGRVDGAFF. The CDR3 nucleotides are TGCAGTGCTAGCGGGCGGGTTGATGGAGCTTTCTTT.

The chain is built from TRBV28 and TRBJ1-6; no clear D gene. The CDR3 extends over 15 amino acids. Germline lookup yields CDR1 MDHEN and CDR2 SYDVKM. V lost 5 bases to trimming and J lost 5 bases, with 13 bases between them. CDR3 in amino acids: CASSLLSGNNSPLHF. CDR3 nucleotide sequence: TGTGCCAGCAGTCTCCTAAGCGGGAATAATTCACCCCTCCACTTT.

This clonotype came up a few times. The V and J genes are TRBV19 and TRBJ1-2; D might be TRBD1 (6 bases). Trimming removed 6 bases from V and 1 base from J, with 9 bases in between. Germline assignment: CDR1 LNHDA and CDR2 SQIVND (reference sequence). The CDR3 is made up of 13 amino acids. CDR3 bases: TGTGCCAGTAGGGACAGTAATAACTATGGCTACACCTTC. This sequence encodes CASRDSNNYGYTF. Looking up the rest from reference TRBV19 and TRBJ1-2 gives the full variable domain: DGGITQSPKYLFRKEGQNVTLSCEQNLNHDAMYWYRQDPGQGLRLIYYSQIVNDFQKGDIAEGYSVSREKKESFPLTVTSAQKNPTAFYLCASRDSNNYGYTFGSGTRLTVV.

This clonotype was observed many times. The chain uses TRBV11-2 and TRBJ2-5; TRBD2 aligns across 12 bases. The CDR3 length is 16 residues. With 7 bases clipped from V and 0 bases from J, the junction kept 6 bases outside the gene matches. Germline lookup yields CDR1 SGHAT and CDR2 FQNNGV. CDR3 DNA sequence: TGTGCCAGCACCACTCGACTAGCGGGGGACCAAGAGACCCAGTACTTC. The encoded protein is CASTTRLAGDQETQYF.

In regard to this clonotype: A read error is possible here, since a much larger clone lies one base away. This chain uses TRBV6-2 or TRBV6-3 with TRBJ2-7, with D tentatively TRBD2 (5 bases). CDR1 MNHEY and CDR2 SVGEGT come from the germline V gene. The CDR3 extends over 16 amino acids. The CDR3 here is CASRPGFEGEGFEQHF. CDR3 nucleotide sequence: TGTGCCAGCAGGCCGGGCTTTGAGGGAGAGGGTTTTGAGCAGCACTTC.

About this clonotype itself: This may arise from a read error, as a much more abundant clone is one base away. This sequence joins TRBV10-3 and TRBJ2-5; perhaps TRBD2 as D (6 bases). Germline V lookup: CDR1 ENHRY, CDR2 SYGVKD. The CDR3 has 13 residues. V shed 1 base and J shed 6 bases, with 9 bases lying between them. CDR3 sequence: CAISEWGEKTQYF. The CDR3 bases are TGTGCCATCAGTGAGTGGGGGGAGAAGACCCAGTACTTC.

The chain employs TRBV18 and TRBJ2-4; 10 nucleotides align to TRBD1. Germline V gene data show CDR1 as KGHSH and CDR2 as LQKENI. With V trimmed by 4 bases and J by 9 bases, 12 bases remained unmatched. The CDR3 consists of 16 residues. In nucleotides, the CDR3 is TGTGCCAGCTCACGACAGACAGGGGGCATTGGGGGCATTCAGTACTTC. It codes for CASSRQTGGIGGIQYF.

This clonotype occurred many times. The chain recombines TRBV28 with TRBJ2-7; D is perhaps TRBD1 (6 bases). The germline CDR1 and CDR2 sequences are MDHEN and SYDVKM. This CDR3 has 15 amino acids. With 6 bases removed from V and 0 bases from J, the gap between germline ends came to 15 bases. CDR3 region: CASRVGQFISYEQYF. For the CDR3, the DNA is TGTGCCAGCAGAGTCGGACAGTTCATCTCCTACGAGCAGTACTTC.

In regard to this clonotype: This sequence is one base from a far larger clone and is likely a read error. A read error is likely, as this CDR3 ends without the conserved phenylalanine or tryptophan. V usage is TRBV7-9 and J usage is TRBJ1-5; no reliable D call. The CDR3 covers 14 residues. CDR1 is SEHNR and CDR2 is FQNEAQ in the germline V gene (reference sequence). V gave up 7 bases and J gave up 8 bases, with 18 bases separating them. In nucleotides, the CDR3 is TGTGCCAGCAACCGCGGGCTTAGGGATGAGCCCCAGCATTCT. It codes for CASNRGLRDEPQHS.

In this sample, this clonotype turned up many times. The V and J genes are TRBV28 and TRBJ2-7; 11 bases are a match to TRBD2. CDR3 length: 14 amino acids. Germline V gene data show CDR1 as MDHEN and CDR2 as SYDVKM. Trimming took 2 bases from V and 6 from J; bases not matched to a gene: 3. The CDR3 reads CASSLTLAGVEQYF. DNA of the CDR3: TGTGCCAGCAGTTTAACACTAGCGGGGGTCGAGCAGTACTTC.

This clonotype was recorded a few times. This chain connects TRBV9 to TRBJ1-1; the D gene is possibly TRBD1 (5 bases). There are 14 residues in the CDR3. Trimming removed 0 bases from V and 1 base from J, with 7 bases in between. The V gene's germline CDR1 is SGDLS and CDR2 YYNGEE. The CDR3 here is CASSVVGGNTEAFF. The CDR3, as DNA: TGTGCCAGCAGCGTAGTGGGGGGGAACACTGAAGCTTTCTTT.

The chain has TRBV6-1 and TRBJ1-1; D is possibly TRBD1 (5 bases). The V end lost 6 bases, the J end lost 4 bases, and 15 bases lay between the germline ends. The CDR3 sequence is 14 residues long. The germline V gene has CDR1 MNHNS and CDR2 SASEGT. In DNA, the CDR3 is TGTGCCAGCAGCCCCGAGGGGCGCAGCACTGAAGCTTTCTTT. It translates to CASSPEGRSTEAFF.

This rearrangement joins TRBV20-1 to TRBJ2-7; D may be TRBD1 (6 bases). The CDR3 is made up of 12 amino acids. The germline gives CDR1 DFQATT, CDR2 SNEGSKA (reference sequence). CDR3 protein: CRLDSTLYEQYF. CDR3 in DNA: TGCAGATTGGACAGTACACTCTACGAGCAGTACTTC.

In the case of this clonotype: Compared with germline, one end of the junction differs, possibly owing to a read error. The rearrangement joins TRBV6-9 to TRBJ2-4, with D possibly TRBD2 on 6 matching bases. The germline CDR1 and CDR2 sequences are MNHGY and SVAAGI. This CDR3 contains 20 residues. In DNA form, the CDR3 reads TGTGCCAGCAGTTACCCACGGGACCGCGCAATACTACTAGCCGAAAACATTCAGTACTTC. As protein: CASSYPRDRAILLAENIQYF.

This clonotype was recorded many times. The rearrangement joins TRBV2 to TRBJ1-6; D is uncertain. The CDR3 length is 13 residues. Germline CDR1 and CDR2: SNHLY and FYNNEI. Between the trimmed V and J ends, which lost 3 bases and 8 bases, there was a span of 8 bases. CDR3 DNA: TGTGCCAGCAGTGACAGATTAGATTCACCCCTCCACTTT. Translation gives CASSDRLDSPLHF.

This clonotype was recorded once. It may be a read error: a sequence one base away is much more abundant. This chain links TRBV11-1 with TRBJ1-1; D gene ambiguous. The germline V gene encodes CDR1 SGHAT and CDR2 FQDESV (reference sequence). There are 13 residues in the CDR3. The CDR3 loop reads CASSSARWTGAFF. The CDR3 DNA reads as TGTGCCAGCAGCTCAGCGAGGTGGACTGGAGCTTTCTTT.

This clonotype was observed a few times. The chain employs TRBV30 and TRBJ2-7, with TRBD2 as a possible D gene (6 bases). The CDR3 contains 14 residues. Germline assignment: CDR1 GTSNPN and CDR2 SVGIG (reference sequence). V shed 2 bases and J shed 0 bases, with 11 bases lying between them. The chain's CDR3 is CAWSPHGSSYEQYF. Here the CDR3 DNA reads TGTGCCTGGAGTCCCCACGGGAGCTCCTACGAGCAGTACTTC. The whole variable domain, remainder taken from reference TRBV30 and TRBJ2-7, is SQTIHQWPATLVQPVGSPLSLECTVEGTSNPNLYWYRQAAGRGLQLLFYSVGIGQISSEVPQNLSASRPQDRQFILSSKKLLLSDSGFYLCAWSPHGSSYEQYFGPGTRLTVT.

The gene calls are TRBV4-2 and TRBJ2-5, with unresolved D. CDR3 length: 15 amino acids. Per the germline V gene, CDR1 is LGHNA and CDR2 is YNFKEQ. The V and J ends lost 0 bases and 2 bases respectively, with 10 bases between them. CDR3: CASSQDYSPQETQYF. The DNA for the CDR3 is TGTGCCAGCAGCCAAGATTACTCCCCACAAGAGACCCAGTACTTC.

In its sample, this clonotype was seen many times. The rearrangement uses TRBV6-1 and TRBJ2-7; a weak D match, TRBD1 (6 bases). Trimming took 6 bases from V and 6 from J, leaving 15 bases between them. The germline CDR1 and CDR2 sequences are MNHNS and SASEGT. This CDR3 region has 13 residues. DNA of the CDR3: TGTGCCAGCAGACGAACAGGGACGGGCGAGCAGTACTTC. Translation gives CASRRTGTGEQYF.

There are many counts of this clonotype. The chain couples TRBV7-8 to TRBJ2-5, with no clear D. V was shortened by 0 bases and J by 0 bases, with 8 bases between the two germline ends. The CDR3 totals 15 residues. CDR1 and CDR2 from the germline V gene are SGHVS and FQNEAQ. Here the CDR3 DNA reads TGTGCCAGCAGCTTAGCTCCGCGCGACCAAGAGACCCAGTACTTC. Translating it yields CASSLAPRDQETQYF.

This clonotype appeared a few times. This sequence joins TRBV28 and TRBJ2-1; 10 bases agree with TRBD2. CDR3 length equals 17 residues. The germline V gene encodes CDR1 MDHEN and CDR2 SYDVKM. The V and J ends lost 5 bases and 1 base, in that order; junction bases with no gene match: 8. The CDR3 DNA sequence: TGTGCCAGCAGTCCCGGGCTAGCGGGAGATTCCTACAATGAGCAGTTCTTC. As protein: CASSPGLAGDSYNEQFF.

The rearrangement uses TRBV7-2 and TRBJ2-3; D is ambiguous. This CDR3 has 14 residues. The germline gives CDR1 SGHTA, CDR2 FQGNSA. With 3 bases removed from V and 4 bases from J, the gap between germline ends came to 11 bases. CDR3 amino acids: CASSFSVLSDTQYF. CDR3 DNA sequence: TGTGCCAGCAGCTTCTCGGTTCTTTCAGATACGCAGTATTTT.

Of note for this clonotype: The junction and the germline gene differ at one end; a read error may be behind it. This chain uses TRBV5-1 with TRBJ1-2; 9 bases line up with TRBD1. There are 15 residues in the CDR3. Germline CDR1 reads SGHRS; CDR2 reads YFSETQ. For the CDR3, the DNA is TGTGCCAGCAGGCAAATTGGACAGGGGATGTTCGGCTACACCTTC. Translation: CASRQIGQGMFGYTF.

This clonotype showed up many times. The J gene is TRBJ2-7, the V gene TRBV20-1, with D perhaps TRBD1 (5 bases). Trimming pared 6 bases from V and 2 bases from J, leaving 8 bases between. This CDR3 has 11 amino acids. The V gene's germline CDR1 is DFQATT and CDR2 SNEGSKA (reference sequence). The CDR3 DNA follows: TGCAGTGCCAAGACAGCCTACGAGCAGTACTTC. This encodes CSAKTAYEQYF.

There are many counts of this clonotype. This chain links TRBV20-1 with TRBJ2-5; D gene unclear. V was pared by 5 bases and J by 2 bases, with 24 bases between. The CDR3 consists of 17 residues. CDR1 is DFQATT and CDR2 is SNEGSKA in the germline V gene (reference sequence). This chain's CDR3 is CSAAKEPLPNGQETQYF. Written as DNA, the CDR3 is TGCAGTGCTGCCAAGGAACCTCTCCCCAATGGTCAAGAGACCCAGTACTTC.

This chain connects TRBV5-1 to TRBJ2-7, with D possibly being TRBD1 (6 bases). The V gene's germline CDR1 is SGHRS and CDR2 YFSETQ. The V end lost 1 base, the J end lost 5 bases, and 16 bases lay between the germline ends. The CDR3 covers 15 residues. In DNA, the CDR3 is TGCGCCAGCAGCTTGTTAACAGGGAACGCGAACGAGCAGTACTTC. It codes for CASSLLTGNANEQYF.

This clonotype was found many times. This chain uses TRBV28 with TRBJ1-2; 9 bases agree with TRBD1. The CDR3 runs to 13 residues. CDR1 and CDR2 from the germline V gene are MDHEN and SYDVKM. The V and J ends lost 5 bases and 7 bases, in that order; junction bases with no gene match: 5. The CDR3, as DNA: TGTGCCAGCAGTAAGGGGACAGGGTTTGGCTACACCTTC. It is translated as CASSKGTGFGYTF.

The sample holds one count of this clonotype. The chain couples TRBV20-1 to TRBJ2-2, with 13 bases identical to TRBD2. In germline, CDR1 is DFQATT, CDR2 SNEGSKA (reference sequence). Unmatched junction bases numbered 8, after V lost 6 bases and J lost 4 bases. The CDR3 loop spans 16 amino acids. CDR3 residues: CSALLAGGPLTGELFF. The CDR3 DNA follows: TGCAGTGCCCTACTAGCGGGAGGGCCTCTCACCGGGGAGCTGTTTTTT.

This clonotype was seen a handful of times. V usage is TRBV19 and J usage is TRBJ1-2, with D maybe TRBD1 (6 bases). Per germline, CDR1 LNHDA and CDR2 SQIVND (reference sequence). Trimming shortened V by 5 bases and J by 5 bases, and 15 bases separated the two germline ends. The CDR3 contains 14 residues. The CDR3 region is CASSGGRVGYGYTF. The CDR3, as DNA: TGTGCCAGTAGTGGGGGCAGGGTGGGGTATGGCTACACCTTC.